The sequence of this TCR beta chain was determined in a study of shared clonotypes between healthy human individuals. Study information: Per donor, three plates held CD4 naive cells, three held CD4 memory, two held CD8 naive and one held CD8 memory. Study observations and caveats: Shared clonotypes across all four donors exceeded non-shared ones in generation probability. It was anticipated that sequencing depth would influence how many clonotypes donors shared.

On sorted subsets, replicate PCRs used about 0.2 ug DNA, or 31,000 or so T cell genomes. Sequencing used immunoSEQ multiplex PCR; TCRdb keeps in-frame clones, though not all of them. The sample lists roughly 700,000 clones, roughly 70% occurring once. In the case of this clone: Its antigen is still unknown.

Trimming removed 10 bases at V and 3 bases at J, with 9 bases between. The CDR3 is made up of 12 amino acids. CDR1 ENHRY and CDR2 SYGVKD come from the germline V gene. The chain carries TRBV10-3 and TRBJ2-2; D call uncertain. This receptor was obtained from a woman between 25 and 40 years old in good health. Sequencing was carried out using memory CD4+ T cells sorted from blood. Subset noted: CD45RA-negative fraction. The CDR3: CATAEYTGELFF. The CDR3 region has the DNA TGTGCCACCGCAGAGTACACCGGGGAGCTGTTTTTT.